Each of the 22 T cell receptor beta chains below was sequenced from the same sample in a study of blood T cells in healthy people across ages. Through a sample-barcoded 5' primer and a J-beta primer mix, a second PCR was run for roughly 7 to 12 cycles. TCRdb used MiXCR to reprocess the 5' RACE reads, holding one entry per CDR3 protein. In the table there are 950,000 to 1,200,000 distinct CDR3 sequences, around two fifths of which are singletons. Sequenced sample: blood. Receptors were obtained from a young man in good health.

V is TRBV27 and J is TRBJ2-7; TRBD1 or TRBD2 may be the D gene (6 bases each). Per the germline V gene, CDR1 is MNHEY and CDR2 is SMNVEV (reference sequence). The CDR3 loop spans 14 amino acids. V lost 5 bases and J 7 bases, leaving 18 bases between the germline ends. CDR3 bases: TGTGCCAGCAGTACGCCGGGGGCCTACAATGAGCAGTACTTC. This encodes CASSTPGAYNEQYF.

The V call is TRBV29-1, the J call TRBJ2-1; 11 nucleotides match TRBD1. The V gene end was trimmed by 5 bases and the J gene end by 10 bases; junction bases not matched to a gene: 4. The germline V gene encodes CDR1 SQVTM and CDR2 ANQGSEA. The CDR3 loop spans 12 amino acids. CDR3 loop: CSVRGQGEEQFF. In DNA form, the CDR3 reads TGCAGCGTTCGGGGACAGGGGGAGGAGCAGTTCTTC.

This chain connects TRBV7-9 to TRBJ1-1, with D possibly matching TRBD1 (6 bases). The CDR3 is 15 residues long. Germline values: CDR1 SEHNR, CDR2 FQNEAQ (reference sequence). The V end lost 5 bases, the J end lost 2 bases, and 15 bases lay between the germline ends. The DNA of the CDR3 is TGTGCCAGCAGCGTCCACTCAGGGGAAAACACTGAAGCTTTCTTT. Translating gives CASSVHSGENTEAFF.

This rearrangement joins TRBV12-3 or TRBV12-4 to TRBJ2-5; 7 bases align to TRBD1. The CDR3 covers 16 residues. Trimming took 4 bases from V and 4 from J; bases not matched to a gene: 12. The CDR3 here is CASSSREGALRETQYF. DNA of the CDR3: TGTGCCAGCAGTTCGAGAGAGGGGGCGTTACGAGAGACCCAGTACTTC.

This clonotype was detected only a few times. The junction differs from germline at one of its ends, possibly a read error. This chain's CDR3 is CASSLGSRRFKSYTF. The DNA for the CDR3 is TGTGCCAGCAGTTTAGGAAGTCGACGGTTCAAAAGCTACACCTTC. The gene calls are TRBV7-9 and TRBJ1-2; the D is unclear. Germline V gene data show CDR1 as SEHNR and CDR2 as FQNEAQ (reference sequence). This CDR3 has 15 amino acids.

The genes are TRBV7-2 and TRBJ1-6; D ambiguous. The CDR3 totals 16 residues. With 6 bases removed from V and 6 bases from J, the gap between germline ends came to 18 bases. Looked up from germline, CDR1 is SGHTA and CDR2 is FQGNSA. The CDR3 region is CASSKFSWASNSPLHF. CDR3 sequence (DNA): TGTGCCAGCAGTAAATTTTCCTGGGCGTCTAATTCACCCCTCCACTTT.

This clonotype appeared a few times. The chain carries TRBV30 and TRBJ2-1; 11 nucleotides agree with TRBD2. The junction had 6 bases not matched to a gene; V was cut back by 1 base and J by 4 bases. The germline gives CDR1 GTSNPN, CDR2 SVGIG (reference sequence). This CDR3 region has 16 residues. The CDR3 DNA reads TGTGCCTGGAGTGAGCTAGCGGGGGGCCTATACAATGAGCAGTTCTTC. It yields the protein CAWSELAGGLYNEQFF.

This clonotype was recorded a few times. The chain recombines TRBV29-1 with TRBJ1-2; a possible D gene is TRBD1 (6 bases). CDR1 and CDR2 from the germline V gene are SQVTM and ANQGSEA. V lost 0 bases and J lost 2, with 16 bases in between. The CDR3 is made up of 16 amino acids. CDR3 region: CSVEDDPGHSNYGYTF. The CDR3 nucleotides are TGCAGCGTTGAAGACGATCCGGGACATTCAAACTATGGCTACACCTTC.

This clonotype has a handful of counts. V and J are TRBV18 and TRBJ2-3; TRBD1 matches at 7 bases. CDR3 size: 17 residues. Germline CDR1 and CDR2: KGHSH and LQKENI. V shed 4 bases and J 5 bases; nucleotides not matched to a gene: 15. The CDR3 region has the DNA TGTGCCAGCTCACGTTCTTGGCGGACAGGACTGGGAGATACGCAGTATTTT. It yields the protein CASSRSWRTGLGDTQYF.

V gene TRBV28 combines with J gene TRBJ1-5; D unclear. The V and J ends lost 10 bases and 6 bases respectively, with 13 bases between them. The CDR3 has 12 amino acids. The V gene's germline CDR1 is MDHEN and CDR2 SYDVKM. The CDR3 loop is CAIGAFGQPQHF. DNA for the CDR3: TGTGCCATCGGTGCTTTCGGTCAGCCCCAGCATTTT.

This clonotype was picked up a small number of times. The CDR3 protein is CSANSGGASNEQFF. DNA of the CDR3: TGCAGTGCAAATAGCGGGGGGGCCTCCAATGAGCAGTTCTTC. This chain joins TRBV20-1 and TRBJ2-1; TRBD2 matches at 11 bases. V lost 6 bases and J lost 6; bases outside the gene matches: 7. The CDR3 runs to 14 residues. The germline gives CDR1 DFQATT, CDR2 SNEGSKA (reference sequence).

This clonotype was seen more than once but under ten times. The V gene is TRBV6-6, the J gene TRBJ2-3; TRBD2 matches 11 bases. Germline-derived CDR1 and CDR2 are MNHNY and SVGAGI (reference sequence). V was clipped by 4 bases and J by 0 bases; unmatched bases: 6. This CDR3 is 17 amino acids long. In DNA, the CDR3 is TGTGCCAGCAGTTCCCTGGTAGCGGGGGGGAGCACAGATACGCAGTATTTT. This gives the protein CASSSLVAGGSTDTQYF.

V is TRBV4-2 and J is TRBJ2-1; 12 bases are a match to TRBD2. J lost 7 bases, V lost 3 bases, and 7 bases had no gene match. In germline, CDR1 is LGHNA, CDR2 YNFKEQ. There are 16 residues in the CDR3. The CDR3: CASSQGPSGGANEQFF. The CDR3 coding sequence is TGTGCCAGCAGCCAGGGACCTAGCGGGGGGGCGAATGAGCAGTTCTTC.

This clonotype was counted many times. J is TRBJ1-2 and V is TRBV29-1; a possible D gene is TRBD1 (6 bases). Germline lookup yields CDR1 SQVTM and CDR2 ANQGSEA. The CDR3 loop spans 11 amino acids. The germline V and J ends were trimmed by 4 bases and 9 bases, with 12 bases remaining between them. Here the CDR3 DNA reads TGCAGCGTTGTAGAGGGGGAGAGCTACACCTTC. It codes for CSVVEGESYTF.

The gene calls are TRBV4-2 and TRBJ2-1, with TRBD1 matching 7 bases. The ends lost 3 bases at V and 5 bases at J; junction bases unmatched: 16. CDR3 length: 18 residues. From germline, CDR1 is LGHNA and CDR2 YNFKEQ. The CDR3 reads CASSHKGAQSHPHNEQFF. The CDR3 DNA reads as TGTGCCAGCAGCCATAAGGGGGCTCAAAGCCATCCCCACAATGAGCAGTTCTTC.

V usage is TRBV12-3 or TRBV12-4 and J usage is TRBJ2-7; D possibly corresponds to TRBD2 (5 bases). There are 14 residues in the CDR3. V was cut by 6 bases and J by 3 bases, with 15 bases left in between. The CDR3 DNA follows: TGTGCCAGCAGCTCAACGAGCCGGGGCTACGAGCAGTACTTC. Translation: CASSSTSRGYEQYF.

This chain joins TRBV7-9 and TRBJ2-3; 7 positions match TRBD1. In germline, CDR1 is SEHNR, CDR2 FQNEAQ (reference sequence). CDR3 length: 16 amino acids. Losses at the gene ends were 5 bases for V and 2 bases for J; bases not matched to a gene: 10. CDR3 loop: CASSVSRTGHTDTQYF. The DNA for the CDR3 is TGTGCCAGCAGCGTCTCCCGGACAGGCCACACAGATACGCAGTATTTT.

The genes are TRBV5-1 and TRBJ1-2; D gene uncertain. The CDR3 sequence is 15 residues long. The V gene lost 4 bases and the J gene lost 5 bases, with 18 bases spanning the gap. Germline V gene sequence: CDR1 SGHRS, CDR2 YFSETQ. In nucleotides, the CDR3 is TGCGCCAGCAGCACCTCTGGCTGGAACCTATATGGCTACACCTTC. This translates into CASSTSGWNLYGYTF.

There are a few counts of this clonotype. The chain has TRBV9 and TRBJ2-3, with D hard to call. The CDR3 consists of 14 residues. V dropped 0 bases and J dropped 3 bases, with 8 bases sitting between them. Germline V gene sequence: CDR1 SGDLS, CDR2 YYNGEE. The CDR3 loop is CASSVAPGTDTQYF. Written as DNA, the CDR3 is TGTGCCAGCAGCGTAGCTCCCGGGACAGATACGCAGTATTTT.

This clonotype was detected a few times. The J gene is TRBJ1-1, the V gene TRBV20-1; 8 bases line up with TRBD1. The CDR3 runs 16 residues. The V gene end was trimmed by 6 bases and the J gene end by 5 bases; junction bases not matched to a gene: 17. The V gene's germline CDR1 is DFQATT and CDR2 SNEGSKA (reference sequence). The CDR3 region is CSAKWPTGQGRTEAFF. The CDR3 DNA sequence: TGCAGTGCAAAGTGGCCAACCGGACAGGGTAGAACTGAAGCTTTCTTT.

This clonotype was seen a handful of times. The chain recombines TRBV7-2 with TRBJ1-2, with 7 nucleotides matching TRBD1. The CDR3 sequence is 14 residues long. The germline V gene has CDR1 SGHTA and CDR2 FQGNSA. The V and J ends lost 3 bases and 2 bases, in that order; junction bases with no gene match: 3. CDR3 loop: CASSLWGQNYGYTF. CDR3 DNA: TGTGCCAGCAGCTTGTGGGGACAGAACTATGGCTACACCTTC. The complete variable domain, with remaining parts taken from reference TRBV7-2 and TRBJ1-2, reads GAGVSQSPSNKVTEKGKDVELRCDPISGHTALYWYRQSLGQGLEFLIYFQGNSAPDKSGLPSDRFSAERTGGSVSTLTIQRTQQEDSAVYLCASSLWGQNYGYTFGSGTRLTVV.

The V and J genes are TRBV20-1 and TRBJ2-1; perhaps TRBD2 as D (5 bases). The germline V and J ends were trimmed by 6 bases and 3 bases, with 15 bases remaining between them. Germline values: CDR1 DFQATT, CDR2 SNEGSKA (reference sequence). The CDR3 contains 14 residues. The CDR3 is CSAYDGIGYNEQFF. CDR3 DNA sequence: TGCAGTGCCTACGACGGGATAGGCTACAATGAGCAGTTCTTC.